This T cell receptor (beta chain) is from a study of T cells in Graves' hyperthyroidism and ophthalmopathy. The CDR3 contains 17 residues. The V gene end was trimmed by 3 bases and the J gene end by 1 base; junction bases not matched to a gene: 14. Per the germline V gene, CDR1 is DFQATT and CDR2 is SNEGSKA (reference sequence). RNA transcripts were the template for amplifying TCR beta CDR3 regions. TCR CDR3 regions were first amplified by RT-PCR with HTBI primers. One entry per CDR3 protein, called by TCRdb with MiXCR from the multiplex PCR reads. This sample has 500,000 to 600,000 distinct CDR3 sequences, with around 46% found just once. Diagnoses rested on clinical symptoms, serum thyroxine and TRAb, thyroid ultrasound and orbital computed tomography. This clonotype was seen many times.

The TCR comes from a woman aged 18-35 years with Graves' hyperthyroidism. The source material was peripheral blood or thyroid tissue (not recorded which). The genes are TRBV20-1 and TRBJ1-1, with 7 bases matching TRBD1. The CDR3 nucleotides read TGCAGTGCTAGTCCGACAGGGAGGAGAAGGGAGAACACTGAAGCTTTCTTT. Protein sequence: CSASPTGRRRENTEAFF.